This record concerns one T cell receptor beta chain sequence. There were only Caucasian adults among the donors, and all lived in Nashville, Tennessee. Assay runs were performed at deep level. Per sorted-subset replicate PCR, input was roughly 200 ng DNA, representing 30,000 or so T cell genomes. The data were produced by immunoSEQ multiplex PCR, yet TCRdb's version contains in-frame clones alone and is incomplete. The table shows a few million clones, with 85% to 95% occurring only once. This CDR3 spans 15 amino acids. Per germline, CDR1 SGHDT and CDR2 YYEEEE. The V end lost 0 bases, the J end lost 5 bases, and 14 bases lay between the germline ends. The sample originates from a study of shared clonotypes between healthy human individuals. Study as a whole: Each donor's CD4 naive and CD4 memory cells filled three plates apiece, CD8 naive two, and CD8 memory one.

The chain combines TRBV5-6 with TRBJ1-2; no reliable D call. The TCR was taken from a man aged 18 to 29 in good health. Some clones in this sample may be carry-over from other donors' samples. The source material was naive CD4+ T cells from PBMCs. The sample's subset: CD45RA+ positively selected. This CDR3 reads CASSLERSLGYGYTF. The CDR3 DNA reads TGTGCCAGCAGCTTGGAAAGGTCCTTGGGATATGGCTACACCTTC.